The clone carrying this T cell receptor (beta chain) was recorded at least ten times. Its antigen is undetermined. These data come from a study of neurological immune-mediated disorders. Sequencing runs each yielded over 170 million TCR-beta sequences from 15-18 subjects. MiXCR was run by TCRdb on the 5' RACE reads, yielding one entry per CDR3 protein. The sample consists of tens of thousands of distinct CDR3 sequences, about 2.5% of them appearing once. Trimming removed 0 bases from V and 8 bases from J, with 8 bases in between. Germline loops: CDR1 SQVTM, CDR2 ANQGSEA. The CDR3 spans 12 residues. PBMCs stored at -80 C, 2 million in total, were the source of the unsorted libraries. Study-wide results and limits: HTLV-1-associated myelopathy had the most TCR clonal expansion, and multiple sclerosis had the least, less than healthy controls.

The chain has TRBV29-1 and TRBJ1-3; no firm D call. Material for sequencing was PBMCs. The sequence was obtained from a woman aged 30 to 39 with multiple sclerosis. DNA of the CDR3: TGCAGCGTTGAAGATAACCGGGACACCATATATTTT. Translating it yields CSVEDNRDTIYF.